This record looks at one T cell receptor beta chain sequence and its context. Its antigen remains undetermined. Nothing much larger sits one base from this clone, and base qualities are not available. Trimming leaves V shorter by 9 bases and J shorter by 9 bases, with the junction holding 14 bases beyond the gene matches. Looking up the germline V gene yields CDR1 SGHTS and CDR2 YDEGEE. CDR3 length: 13 amino acids, cysteine to phenylalanine. The only DNA kept is the CDR3, 39 bases in frame from the first base. The data were taken from a study of T cells and Merkel cell carcinoma outcomes (dated by TCRdb to about 2020). In the study overall: The study looked at whether the tumor T-cell repertoire and T-cell density could predict clinical outcome in patients with Merkel cell carcinoma.

The full study reports these points: Clinical outcomes in Merkel cell carcinoma patients were reported to be predicted by T-cell repertoire features combined with T-cell density.

Receptors were amplified or captured by the immunoSEQ multiplex PCR assay. The source is immuneACCESS, and TCRdb retained only in-frame sequences with V and J called. Part of the clones is not carried over; for the studies checked, unresolved V genes explain less than half of this, and the remainder is unexplained. The sample includes 15,000 to 25,000 clones, with 82% observed a single time. 3.1% of the sample lies in the top ten. Samples came from patients with Merkel cell carcinoma. The sequence derives from a human donor with Merkel cell carcinoma. The chain couples TRBV5-8 to TRBJ2-7; 8 bases in between match TRBD2. Sample: tumor tissue from Merkel cell carcinoma. The CDR3 region reads CATGLGGGSPQYF. The DNA sequence is given as TGTGCCACCGGGCTCGGGGGGGGCTCCCCGCAGTACTTC.